These T cell receptor beta chains were read from a single sample in a study of blood T cell repertoires in COVID-19. The protocol was immunoSEQ multiplex PCR, while the TCRdb copy is restricted to in-frame clones and leaves out a portion. The table has about 340,000 clones, 80% to 90% seen once. Sequenced: PBMCs or T cells enriched from blood (not recorded which). The source is a woman in her thirties or forties with acute COVID-19. CDR3s leave out the opening cysteine and the closing phenylalanine or tryptophan. The order of the fields is V gene, J gene, CDR3 protein.

TRBV10-3	TRBJ2-7	AIDPLGTGSYEQY
TRBV19	TRBJ1-5	ASSQQGPHQPQH
TRBV4-1	TRBJ1-2	ASSSRQGANYGYT
TRBV4-2	TRBJ2-7	ASSQDQGFSYEQY
TRBV3-1/TRBV3-2	TRBJ2-3	ASSQDMGLGTDTQY
TRBV6-2/TRBV6-3	TRBJ1-1	ASSYSKPKDRGGEAF
TRBV7-2	TRBJ2-7	ASSSSLRPTAGGSYEQY
TRBV13	TRBJ1-2	ASTIQNYNYGYT
TRBV2	TRBJ2-6	ASSESGKSGANVLT
TRBV10-1	TRBJ2-7	ASSVTSGNYEQY
TRBV9	TRBJ2-7	ASSVVDRTYEQY
TRBV28	TRBJ1-6	ASKGGQGRTYNSPLH
TRBV7-3	TRBJ2-2	ASSSRTSVFSGELF
TRBV10-3	TRBJ1-1	ASGQGGPEAF
TRBV28	TRBJ1-2	ASSSGDGYT
TRBV6-5	TRBJ2-1	ASSYKRLGNNEQF
TRBV29-1	TRBJ2-5	SVAGWGLQETQY
TRBV18	TRBJ2-7	ASSSYSGSMGEQY
TRBV14	TRBJ2-3	ASSQGRGIGTDTQY
TRBV6-6	TRBJ2-1	ASSPRLAGVTYNEQF
TRBV12-3/TRBV12-4	TRBJ1-5	ASSLAGGQPQH
TRBV27	TRBJ2-5	ASSLEGREWETQY
TRBV28	TRBJ2-7	ASSLRLAGDGEQY
TRBV4-3	TRBJ2-3	ASSQNHGAGGGTDTQY
TRBV7-2	TRBJ1-5	ASSPGTGGNQPQH
TRBV6-5	TRBJ1-5	ASSTGQGGNQPQH
TRBV5-1	TRBJ2-3	ASSLAEGTTDTQY
TRBV28	TRBJ1-2	ASSFQGWGNYGYT
TRBV14	TRBJ1-2	ASSQGNRNYGYT
TRBV5-4	TRBJ1-2	ASSLVGGPYGYT
TRBV24-1	TRBJ2-3	ATSDFRLAGGDTQY
TRBV18	TRBJ1-6	ASSPGNRQGDSPLH
TRBV10-3	TRBJ1-2	AISESGTGAGYGYT
TRBV28	TRBJ2-7	ASSLEGLYEQY
TRBV7-2	TRBJ2-7	ASSLVQGNSYEQY
TRBV19	TRBJ1-2	ASSIPGHRNYGYT
TRBV7-9	TRBJ1-1	ASAPGTASTEAF
TRBV28	TRBJ1-1	ASSQRTRVNTEAF
TRBV7-2	TRBJ1-1	ASSLWQGMNTEAF
TRBV19	TRBJ2-3	ASSMKGSMVGTDTQY